One and the same sample provided the 20 T cell receptor beta chains below, sequenced in a study of cytomegalovirus exposure and HLA in healthy donors. Primers for the PCR totalled 60 Vbeta and 13 Jbeta. This table comes from immunoSEQ multiplex PCR, and its TCRdb copy is limited to in-frame clones, with some not included. This repertoire shows approximately 150,000 clones, around 80% found once; its top ten account for about 3.2%. The source material was PBMCs. The receptors stem from a man younger than 35 in good health and CMV-seropositive.

V gene TRBV29-1 combines with J gene TRBJ2-7, with D perhaps TRBD1 (5 bases). This CDR3 is 12 amino acids long. Trimming removed 7 bases from V and 0 bases from J, with 10 bases in between. The germline V gene has CDR1 SQVTM and CDR2 ANQGSEA. CDR3 bases: TGCAGCGCAGGGCTCCACTCCTACGAGCAGTACTTC. Residues: CSAGLHSYEQYF.

This clone appeared a few times. The genes are TRBV2 and TRBJ1-5; 9 bases are a match to TRBD1. Trimming took 0 bases from V and 6 from J; bases not matched to a gene: 9. This CDR3 region has 17 residues. CDR1 and CDR2 (germline): SNHLY, FYNNEI. CDR3 residues: CASSEAPVTGGSQPQHF. DNA of the CDR3: TGTGCCAGCAGTGAAGCTCCAGTGACAGGGGGAAGTCAGCCCCAGCATTTT.

The chain links TRBV28 to TRBJ1-5; TRBD1 matches at 7 bases. This CDR3 contains 15 residues. CDR1 MDHEN and CDR2 SYDVKM come from the germline V gene. The junction had 5 bases not matched to a gene; V was cut back by 3 bases and J by 3 bases. The CDR3 here is CASSFGTAINQPQHF. The CDR3 DNA reads as TGTGCCAGCAGTTTTGGGACAGCAATCAATCAGCCCCAGCATTTT.

The V gene is TRBV7-9, the J gene TRBJ2-1, with D hard to call. Germline CDR1 is SEHNR and CDR2 is FQNEAQ (reference sequence). The CDR3 is made up of 14 amino acids. V gave up 7 bases and J gave up 10 bases, with 20 bases separating them. Here the CDR3 DNA reads TGTGCCAGCACCCTCGGCCTACAGCCCCGGGAGCAGTTCTTC. This sequence encodes CASTLGLQPREQFF.

To note about this clone: At one end the junction does not follow the germline gene, possibly because of a read error. The genes are TRBV7-9 and TRBJ2-7; a possible D gene is TRBD2 (6 bases). CDR3 length: 15 residues. Germline loops: CDR1 SEHNR, CDR2 FQNEAQ (reference sequence). Here the CDR3 reads CSSSPPGTGPHEQYF. CDR3 DNA sequence: TGTTCCAGCAGCCCCCCCGGGACTGGGCCCCACGAGCAGTACTTC.

V and J are TRBV25-1 and TRBJ2-7; D call uncertain. Germline V gene lookup returns CDR1 MGHDK and CDR2 SYGVNS. This CDR3 has 14 amino acids. Between the trimmed V and J ends, which lost 1 base and 0 bases, there was a span of 7 bases. CDR3 loop: CASSESQFSYEQYF. As DNA, the CDR3 is TGTGCCAGCAGTGAATCTCAGTTCTCCTACGAGCAGTACTTC.

The V call is TRBV7-3, the J call TRBJ2-2; 8 bases align to TRBD1. After removal of 5 bases from V and 4 bases from J, the junction contained 3 bases not matched to a gene. The length of the CDR3 is 14 residues. The germline gives CDR1 SGHTA, CDR2 FQGTGA. CDR3 bases: TGTGCCAGCAGCACAGGGGGTTCCACCGGGGAGCTGTTTTTT. Translation gives CASSTGGSTGELFF.

V gene TRBV15 combines with J gene TRBJ2-3; D gene ambiguous. V lost 5 bases and J lost 1, with 10 bases in between. Germline V lookup: CDR1 LNHNV, CDR2 YYDKDF (reference sequence). This CDR3 has 14 amino acids. The DNA of the CDR3 is TGTGCCACCAGCCTTGTGGCCCGCACAGATACGCAGTATTTT. Its translation: CATSLVARTDTQYF.

The rearrangement links TRBV6-5 to TRBJ2-3; maybe TRBD1 (6 bases). Trimming removed 5 bases at V and 3 bases at J, with 12 bases between. The CDR3 covers 14 residues. CDR1 and CDR2 (germline): MNHEY, SVGAGI. CDR3 sequence (DNA): TGTGCCAGCAGTGGTTGGCAGGGGACAGATACGCAGTATTTT. Residues: CASSGWQGTDTQYF.

This chain joins TRBV27 and TRBJ1-1; D is uncertain. Germline V gene sequence: CDR1 MNHEY, CDR2 SMNVEV (reference sequence). The CDR3 consists of 13 residues. The germline V and J ends were trimmed by 2 bases and 11 bases, with 15 bases remaining between them. The CDR3 spells CASSLTRGPGAFF. The DNA for the CDR3 is TGTGCCAGCAGTTTAACGCGCGGACCGGGGGCTTTCTTT.

This clone was observed once. The chain uses TRBV5-6 and TRBJ2-7; 8 nucleotides agree with TRBD2. The trim removed 9 bases at V and 2 bases at J, leaving 13 bases unmatched. CDR1 and CDR2 from the germline V gene are SGHDT and YYEEEE. The CDR3 totals 15 residues. The DNA of the CDR3 is TGTGCCACGCGGGGGAGCGGGAGTGGCACCTACGAGCAGTACTTC. Protein product: CATRGSGSGTYEQYF.

The chain has TRBV2 and TRBJ1-5; 8 nucleotides align to TRBD1. With 5 bases clipped from V and 7 bases from J, the junction kept 10 bases outside the gene matches. Looked up from germline, CDR1 is SNHLY and CDR2 is FYNNEI. The CDR3 runs to 15 residues. This CDR3 is CASSMDRAPTQPQHF. The DNA for the CDR3 is TGTGCCAGCAGTATGGACAGGGCCCCTACCCAGCCCCAGCATTTT.

The chain joins TRBV28 to TRBJ1-2; TRBD1 aligns across 9 bases. Trimming removed 6 bases from V and 6 bases from J; junction bases left unmatched: 11. The CDR3 covers 15 residues. The germline CDR1 and CDR2 sequences are MDHEN and SYDVKM. For the CDR3, the DNA is TGTGCCAGCAGCGTCCCGGGACAGGGTGGCCATGGCTACACCTTC. This translates into CASSVPGQGGHGYTF.

The chain carries TRBV7-6 and TRBJ2-7; 7 bases match TRBD1. The CDR3 sequence is 14 residues long. Germline CDR1 reads SGHVS; CDR2 reads FNYEAQ. The V and J ends lost 6 bases and 4 bases, in that order; junction bases with no gene match: 9. The DNA of the CDR3 is TGTGCCAGCAGTCAACCGGGACAGCTTTACGAGCAGTACTTC. Protein product: CASSQPGQLYEQYF.

The chain's CDR3 is CASSYRDRNYEQYF. The CDR3 DNA reads as TGTGCCAGCAGCTACCGGGACAGGAACTACGAGCAGTACTTC. This chain connects TRBV6-5 to TRBJ2-5; TRBD1 matches at 8 bases. The J call may be incorrect, as the DNA end agrees better with TRBJ2-7. Germline CDR1 reads MNHEY; CDR2 reads SVGAGI. The CDR3 sequence is 14 residues long.

This clone was counted once. The chain links TRBV18 to TRBJ1-3; TRBD1 matches at 7 bases. CDR1 is KGHSH, CDR2 LQKENI, per germline. J lost 4 bases, V lost 3 bases, and 15 bases had no gene match. CDR3 size: 18 residues. CDR3 loop: CASSPSTTGTRAGNTIYF. Here the CDR3 DNA reads TGTGCCAGCTCACCTTCGACGACAGGGACAAGAGCGGGAAACACCATATATTTT.

The chain links TRBV23-1 to TRBJ1-2; no firm D call. TRBV23-1 is flagged as an ORF with uncertain function. The CDR3 has 13 residues. The V gene lost 1 base and the J gene lost 8 bases, with 11 bases spanning the gap. The CDR3 reads CASSQLMARGYTF. As DNA, the CDR3 is TGCGCCAGCAGTCAATTGATGGCTAGGGGCTACACCTTC.

The rearrangement links TRBV5-1 to TRBJ1-4, with D unresolved. From germline, CDR1 is SGHRS and CDR2 YFSETQ. V dropped 1 base and J dropped 7 bases, with 23 bases sitting between them. The CDR3 sequence is 18 residues long. CDR3 loop: CASSLKGGPPSFGEKLFF. The DNA for the CDR3 is TGCGCCAGCAGCTTGAAGGGCGGGCCCCCGTCATTTGGTGAAAAACTGTTTTTT.

CDR3 amino acids: CASSTSFYEQYF. CDR3 DNA sequence: TGCGCCAGCAGCACTAGCTTCTACGAGCAGTACTTC. This chain connects TRBV5-1 to TRBJ2-7; the D gene is possibly TRBD2 (6 bases). CDR3 length: 12 residues. Between the trimmed V and J ends, which lost 4 bases and 3 bases, there was a span of 8 bases. In germline, CDR1 is SGHRS, CDR2 YFSETQ.

This clone is a singleton in its sample. The chain has TRBV7-9 and TRBJ1-1, with unresolved D. V was pared by 3 bases and J by 7 bases, with 12 bases between. Germline V CDR1 and CDR2: SEHNR, FQNEAQ (reference sequence). CDR3 length: 13 amino acids. In nucleotides, the CDR3 is TGTGCCAGCAGCTTCTCCGGTGAGGATGAAGCTTTCTTT. Protein: CASSFSGEDEAFF.